These 12 T cell receptor beta chains were all obtained from the same sample, sequenced in a study of T cell responses to AZD1222 COVID-19 vaccine. This table comes from immunoSEQ multiplex PCR, and its TCRdb copy is limited to in-frame clones, with some not included. Of some 90,000 clones listed, approximately 90% are singletons. The source was peripheral blood, collected on day 0 of MenACWY control vaccination. The source of these receptors is an adult in good health.

CDR3 bases: TGTGCCAGCAGTCGCAGGGCTGGAGGGACTGAAGCTTTCTTT. It encodes CASSRRAGGTEAFF. The V gene is TRBV11-2, the J gene TRBJ1-1, with TRBD1 as a possible D gene (5 bases). With 6 bases removed from V and 5 bases from J, the gap between germline ends came to 16 bases. Germline assignment: CDR1 SGHAT and CDR2 FQNNGV. The length of the CDR3 is 14 residues.

The chain couples TRBV27 to TRBJ2-7; TRBD1 matches 8 bases. V trimming: 6 bases; J trimming: 2 bases; junction bases outside the gene matches: 9. The CDR3 loop spans 15 amino acids. Germline assignment: CDR1 MNHEY and CDR2 SMNVEV (reference sequence). The CDR3 DNA reads TGTGCCAGCAGAAAAGGGGACAGGTTTACCTACGAGCAGTACTTC. Encoded protein: CASRKGDRFTYEQYF.

This clone was counted a few times. The chain is built from TRBV27 and TRBJ1-2; 8 bases fit TRBD1. CDR3 size: 15 residues. Germline-derived CDR1 and CDR2 are MNHEY and SMNVEV (reference sequence). The junction had 10 bases not matched to a gene; V was cut back by 7 bases and J by 3 bases. CDR3 sequence: CASILRTGSDYGYTF. The CDR3 DNA follows: TGTGCCAGCATTCTTCGGACAGGGTCTGACTATGGCTACACCTTC.

V and J are TRBV5-1 and TRBJ1-6; 7 bases align to TRBD1. The length of the CDR3 is 14 residues. The germline V gene has CDR1 SGHRS and CDR2 YFSETQ. The junction had 6 bases not matched to a gene; V was cut back by 3 bases and J by 9 bases. DNA of the CDR3: TGCGCCAGCAGCTCTCTTTCAGGGGGTTCACCCCTCCACTTT. This gives the protein CASSSLSGGSPLHF.

V and J are TRBV11-2 and TRBJ1-1; D unresolved. V was shortened by 4 bases and J by 1 base, with 22 bases between the two germline ends. CDR1 is SGHAT and CDR2 is FQNNGV in the germline V gene. This CDR3 has 18 residues. The CDR3 bases are TGTGCCAGCAGCTCCCGGACGGTTTCCCTCCTTGAGAACACTGAAGCTTTCTTT. Translating gives CASSSRTVSLLENTEAFF.

The chain recombines TRBV18 with TRBJ2-7; D not certain. Looked up from germline, CDR1 is KGHSH and CDR2 is LQKENI. CDR3 length: 15 residues. Trimming shortened V by 0 bases and J by 1 base, and 10 bases separated the two germline ends. The CDR3 sequence is CASSPPQPLSYEQYF. CDR3 in DNA: TGTGCCAGCTCACCACCCCAACCCTTATCCTACGAGCAGTACTTC.

This rearrangement joins TRBV28 to TRBJ2-1; tentatively, D is TRBD2 (5 bases). Germline assignment: CDR1 MDHEN and CDR2 SYDVKM. The CDR3 loop spans 14 amino acids. The ends were cut back, 6 bases at V and 8 bases at J, with 17 bases in the middle. CDR3 nucleotides: TGTGCCAGCAGGCCGGGCTCAGCGAGGGATGAGCAGTTCTTC. Translating gives CASRPGSARDEQFF.

This sequence joins TRBV2 and TRBJ2-3; D call uncertain. Trimming took 7 bases from V and 2 from J, leaving 7 bases between them. The germline V gene encodes CDR1 SNHLY and CDR2 FYNNEI. This CDR3 has 12 amino acids. Here the CDR3 DNA reads TGTGCCAGCATGCCCGACACAGATACGCAGTATTTT. Protein: CASMPDTDTQYF.

V gene TRBV19 combines with J gene TRBJ2-7; D remains ambiguous. Germline lookup yields CDR1 LNHDA and CDR2 SQIVND (reference sequence). V was cut by 2 bases and J by 2 bases, with 13 bases left in between. CDR3 length equals 15 residues. The CDR3 nucleotides are TGTGCCAGTAGTATATCGCTCGCCGGAGCCTACGAGCAGTACTTC. It yields the protein CASSISLAGAYEQYF.

The J gene is TRBJ1-6, the V gene TRBV28; D is undetermined. From germline, CDR1 is MDHEN and CDR2 SYDVKM. The CDR3 totals 16 residues. The V and J ends lost 2 bases and 0 bases respectively, with 8 bases between them. The chain's CDR3 is CASSLERSSYNSPLHF. The CDR3 nucleotides are TGTGCCAGCAGTTTAGAAAGGAGCTCCTATAATTCACCCCTCCACTTT.

V gene TRBV18 combines with J gene TRBJ1-5, with TRBD1 matching over 7 bases. The CDR3 length is 14 residues. In germline, CDR1 is KGHSH, CDR2 LQKENI. V lost 3 bases and J lost 7; bases outside the gene matches: 6. The CDR3 sequence: CASSPTGSEQPQHF. CDR3 nucleotide sequence: TGTGCCAGCTCACCGACAGGGTCAGAACAGCCCCAGCATTTT.

This clone was observed once. CDR3 in amino acids: CASSFQGAGAKNIQYF. The CDR3 DNA follows: TGTGCCAGCAGCTTCCAGGGGGCTGGGGCCAAAAACATTCAGTACTTC. This chain joins TRBV11-2 and TRBJ2-4; TRBD1 matches at 8 bases. Looked up from germline, CDR1 is SGHAT and CDR2 is FQNNGV. The CDR3 consists of 16 residues. V dropped 3 bases and J dropped 1; count of bases not matched to a gene: 5.